The source of this T cell receptor (beta chain) is a study of technical replicates of blood from a few donors. This CDR3 is built from 15 residues. Per the germline V gene, CDR1 is SNHLY and CDR2 is FYNNEI. V lost 6 bases, J lost 4 bases, and 10 bases stayed unmatched. Assay used: immunoSEQ multiplex PCR; TCRdb lists only in-frame clones, some missing. The table includes some 60,000 clones, around nine tenths detected once. The TCR originated in a human donor in good health. Some clones in this sample may be carry-over from other donors' samples. What was sequenced was PBMCs. The V gene is TRBV2, the J gene TRBJ2-5, with 8 bases lining up with TRBD2. The CDR3, as DNA: TGTGCCAGCAGCCCGGGAGGGGGAGGGGGAGAGACCCAGTACTTC. This codes for CASSPGGGGGETQYF.